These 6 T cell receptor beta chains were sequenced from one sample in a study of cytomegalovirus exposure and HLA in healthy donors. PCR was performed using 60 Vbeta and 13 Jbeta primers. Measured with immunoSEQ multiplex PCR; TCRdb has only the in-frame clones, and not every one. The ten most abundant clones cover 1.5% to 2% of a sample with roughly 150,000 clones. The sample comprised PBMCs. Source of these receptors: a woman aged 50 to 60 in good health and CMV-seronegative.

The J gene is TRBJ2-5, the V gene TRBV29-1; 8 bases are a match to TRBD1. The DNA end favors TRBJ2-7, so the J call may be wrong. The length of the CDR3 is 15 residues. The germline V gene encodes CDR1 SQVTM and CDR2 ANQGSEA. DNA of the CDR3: TGCAGCGTTGAAGAAGGACAGGGCCCCTCCTACGAGCAGTACTTC. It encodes CSVEEGQGPSYEQYF.

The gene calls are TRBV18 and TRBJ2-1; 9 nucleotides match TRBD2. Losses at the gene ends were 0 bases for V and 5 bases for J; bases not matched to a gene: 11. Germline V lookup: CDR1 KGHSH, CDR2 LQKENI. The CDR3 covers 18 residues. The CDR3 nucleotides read TGTGCCAGCTCACCACCCAGGATCATAGCGGGAGATAACAATGAGCAGTTCTTC. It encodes CASSPPRIIAGDNNEQFF. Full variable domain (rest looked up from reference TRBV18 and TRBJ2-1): NAGVMQNPRHLVRRRGQEARLRCSPMKGHSHVYWYRQLPEEGLKFMVYLQKENIIDESGMPKERFSAEFPKEGPSILRIQQVVRGDSAAYFCASSPPRIIAGDNNEQFFGPGTRLTVL.

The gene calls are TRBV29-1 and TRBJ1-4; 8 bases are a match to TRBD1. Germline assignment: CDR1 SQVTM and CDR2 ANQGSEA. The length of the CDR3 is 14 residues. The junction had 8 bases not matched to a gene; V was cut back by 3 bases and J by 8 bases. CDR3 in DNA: TGCAGCGTTGAGGGTGGACAGGGCCACGAAAAACTGTTTTTT. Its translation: CSVEGGQGHEKLFF.

DNA of the CDR3: TGTGCCAGTAGTATACCAGGGACAGGCTTGGACACTGAAGCTTTCTTT. Translation gives CASSIPGTGLDTEAFF. The V and J genes are TRBV19 and TRBJ1-1; 8 nucleotides match TRBD1. The CDR3 sequence is 16 residues long. Germline assignment: CDR1 LNHDA and CDR2 SQIVND (reference sequence). V lost 2 bases and J lost 3; bases outside the gene matches: 8.

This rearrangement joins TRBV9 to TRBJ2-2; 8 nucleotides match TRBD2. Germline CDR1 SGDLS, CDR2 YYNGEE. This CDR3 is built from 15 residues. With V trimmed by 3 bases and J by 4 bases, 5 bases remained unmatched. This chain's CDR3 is CASSGAGASTGELFF. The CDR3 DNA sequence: TGTGCCAGCAGCGGAGCGGGAGCGAGCACCGGGGAGCTGTTTTTT.

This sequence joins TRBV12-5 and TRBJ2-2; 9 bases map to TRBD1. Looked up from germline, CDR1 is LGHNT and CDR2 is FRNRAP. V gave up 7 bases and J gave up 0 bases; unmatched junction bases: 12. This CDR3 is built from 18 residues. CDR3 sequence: CASALRTGVNTNTGELFF. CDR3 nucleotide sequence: TGTGCTAGTGCCTTGAGGACAGGGGTGAACACGAACACCGGGGAGCTGTTTTTT.